The 9 T cell receptor beta chains presented below share a single source sample, sequenced in a study of T cell clonality in common variable immunodeficiency. This table comes from immunoSEQ multiplex PCR, and its TCRdb copy is limited to in-frame clones, with some not included. This sample has under 35,000 clones and no singletons, with 3.8% in the ten largest. The material sequenced was peripheral blood mononuclear cells. The receptors shown here come from a person aged 18 to 75 in good health.

This clone was found many times. The covered CDR3 bases are TGTGCCAGCGCAGGGGAAGACACCGGGGAG. As protein: CASAGEDTGE. The CDR3 in its entirety is CASAGEDTGELFF. This rearrangement joins TRBV6-4 to TRBJ2-2, with D possibly matching TRBD1 (6 bases). The read is 3 residues too short to cover the CDR3 end, so that end is filled in from the germline J gene. Germline lookup yields CDR1 MRHNA and CDR2 SNTAGT. CDR3 length: 13 amino acids. Between the trimmed V and J ends, which lost 8 bases and 3 bases, there was a span of 10 bases.

This clone has at least ten counts. Read sequence stops 3 residues before the CDR3 end, and the germline J gene provides the missing end. The chain recombines TRBV4-2 with TRBJ1-5; TRBD1 is a possible D gene (5 bases). V shed 1 base and J shed 7 bases, with 11 bases lying between them. The CDR3 extends over 14 amino acids. Germline V CDR1 and CDR2: LGHNA, YNFKEQ. The CDR3 bases that were read are TGTGCCAGCAGCCAAGGGGGGGAAGGGCAGCCC. Protein sequence: CASSQGGEGQP. The entire CDR3 sequence reads CASSQGGEGQPQHF.

This clone was picked up many times. The CDR3 goes on 3 residues after the read ends, and that part is filled in from the germline J gene. The genes are TRBV10-3 and TRBJ1-2, with D unresolved. Deletions cut 2 bases from V and 5 bases from J, with 12 bases between. The CDR3 totals 14 residues. From germline, CDR1 is ENHRY and CDR2 SYGVKD. CDR3 loop: CAISEVQILYGYTF. The sequenced part of the CDR3 DNA is TGTGCCATCAGTGAGGTACAGATTTTATATGGC.

In this sample, this clone turned up a few times. This may be a read error, as it is one base from a much larger clone. The read halts 3 residues ahead of the CDR3 end, with the missing end drawn from the germline J gene. The V call is TRBV5-6, the J call TRBJ2-3; D possibly corresponds to TRBD1 (5 bases). The CDR3 has 12 amino acids. Germline V gives CDR1 SGHDT, CDR2 YYEEEE. The CDR3 bases that were read are TGTGCCAGCCAGGGCAACAATCAGCCG. Residues: CASQGNNQP. The entire CDR3 protein is CASQGNNQPQYF. Looking up the rest from reference TRBV5-6 and TRBJ2-3 gives the full variable domain: DAGVTQSPTHLIKTRGQQVTLRCSPKSGHDTVSWYQQALGQGPQFIFQYYEEEERQRGNFPDRFSGHQFPNYSSELNVNALLLGDSALYLCASQGNNQPQYFGPGTRLTVL.

This clone was seen many times. The CDR3 end is not reached by the read, which stops 3 residues before it; the germline J gene fills it in. The chain couples TRBV19 to TRBJ2-3; 12 bases are a match to TRBD2. V gave up 3 bases and J gave up 5 bases; unmatched junction bases: 6. Germline loops: CDR1 LNHDA, CDR2 SQIVND (reference sequence). This CDR3 is 16 amino acids long. The covered CDR3 bases are TGTGCCAGTAGTATTCTAGCGGGAGGGCCGGGAGATACG. The encoded protein is CASSILAGGPGDT. The CDR3 as a whole reads CASSILAGGPGDTQYF.

In its sample, this clone was seen many times. The DNA ends 3 residues before the CDR3 does, and the rest of the CDR3 is filled in from the germline J gene. The rearrangement links TRBV5-1 to TRBJ2-7; D may be TRBD2 (5 bases). The V end was cut by 4 bases, the J end by 1 base, with 12 bases between. This CDR3 spans 14 amino acids. Germline V lookup: CDR1 SGHRS, CDR2 YFSETQ. The CDR3 region is CASSPRWTSYEQYF. The covered CDR3 bases are TGCGCCAGCAGCCCGAGGTGGACTTCCTACGAG.

This clone has ten or more counts. The CDR3 end falls 3 residues outside the read, so it is completed with the germline J gene. The chain employs TRBV6-2 or TRBV6-3 and TRBJ1-2; tentative D call: TRBD1 (6 bases). The V and J ends lost 4 bases and 6 bases respectively, with 18 bases between them. The CDR3 sequence is 15 residues long. Germline CDR1 is MNHEY and CDR2 is SVGEGT. The CDR3 here is CASSFGQFIMDGYTF. The sequenced part of the CDR3 DNA is TGTGCCAGCAGTTTCGGACAGTTTATAATGGATGGC.

This clone was seen a handful of times. The missing CDR3 end, 3 residues past where the read stops, is filled in from the germline J gene. The chain joins TRBV20-1 to TRBJ1-1, with D maybe TRBD1 (6 bases). The CDR3 is 15 residues long. Germline V gene lookup returns CDR1 DFQATT and CDR2 SNEGSKA (reference sequence). Trimming took off 7 bases at V and 3 bases at J, with 21 bases between the two ends. The CDR3 spells CSVGAAATADTEAFF. The covered CDR3 bases are TGCAGTGTGGGGGCGGCCGCCACTGCGGACACTGAA.

This clone occurred many times. The read ends 3 residues shy of where the CDR3 ends; the end is completed using the germline J gene. The chain links TRBV6-1 to TRBJ2-5; 9 bases map to TRBD2. The CDR3 is 15 amino acids. Trimming removed 3 bases from V and 3 bases from J; junction bases left unmatched: 5. The germline CDR1 and CDR2 sequences are MNHNS and SASEGT. The CDR3 spells CASSEVGLAEETQYF. Incomplete CDR3 DNA: TGTGCCAGCAGTGAGGTGGGACTAGCTGAAGAGACC.